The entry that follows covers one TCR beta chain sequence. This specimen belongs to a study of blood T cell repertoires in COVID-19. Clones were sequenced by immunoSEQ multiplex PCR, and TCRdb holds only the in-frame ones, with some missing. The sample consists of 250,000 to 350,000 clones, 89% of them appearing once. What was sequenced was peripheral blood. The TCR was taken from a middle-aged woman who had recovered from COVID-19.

In DNA, the CDR3 is TGTGCCAGTAGTATTGGGGCGGGAGGGCCCGGAGATACGCAGTATTTT. Translation gives CASSIGAGGPGDTQYF. The V call is TRBV19, the J call TRBJ2-3; 9 bases fit TRBD2. With 3 bases clipped from V and 5 bases from J, the junction kept 9 bases outside the gene matches. The CDR3 has 16 amino acids. The germline gives CDR1 LNHDA, CDR2 SQIVND (reference sequence). Full variable domain (outside the CDR3, taken from reference TRBV19 and TRBJ2-3): DGGITQSPKYLFRKEGQNVTLSCEQNLNHDAMYWYRQDPGQGLRLIYYSQIVNDFQKGDIAEGYSVSREKKESFPLTVTSAQKNPTAFYLCASSIGAGGPGDTQYFGPGTRLTVL.